The 16 T cell receptor beta chains below come from one sample, sequenced in a study of T cell repertoires in cytomegalovirus infection. TCRdb re-analysed the reads in MiXCR, keeping a single row per CDR3 protein. The sample includes roughly 280,000 distinct CDR3 sequences, 12% to 15% seen only once; the top ten take around 9%. The sequenced material came from PBMCs. The origin of the receptors is a human donor in good health (CMV status not recorded). Some clones in this sample may be carry-over from other donors' samples.

This clonotype appeared many times. J is TRBJ2-7 and V is TRBV10-3; 9 bases agree with TRBD1. V lost 7 bases, J lost 3 bases, and 7 bases stayed unmatched. Per germline, CDR1 ENHRY and CDR2 SYGVKD. The CDR3 loop spans 14 amino acids. The CDR3 sequence: CAITPGTGHYEQYF. For the CDR3, the DNA is TGTGCCATCACACCCGGGACAGGGCACTACGAGCAGTACTTC.

The chain recombines TRBV28 with TRBJ2-3; 9 bases agree with TRBD1. The CDR3 spans 15 residues. From germline, CDR1 is MDHEN and CDR2 SYDVKM. The V segment lost 6 bases and the J segment 10 bases; nucleotides outside the gene matches: 14. The CDR3 sequence: CASSRTGALVSAQYF. In nucleotides, the CDR3 is TGTGCCAGCAGCCGGACAGGGGCCCTCGTAAGTGCGCAGTATTTT.

There are many counts of this clonotype. The V call is TRBV7-9, the J call TRBJ2-7, with a possible D match to TRBD1 (5 bases). V shed 5 bases and J shed 0 bases, with 17 bases lying between them. The CDR3 has 16 residues. Germline V gene lookup returns CDR1 SEHNR and CDR2 FQNEAQ (reference sequence). In nucleotides, the CDR3 is TGTGCCAGCAGCCCCAGGGTGGGCTACATCTCCTACGAGCAGTACTTC. Residues: CASSPRVGYISYEQYF.

The CDR3 DNA reads as TGTGCCACCAGCGTGGGACAGGGGGGCTATGGCTACACCTTC. Protein product: CATSVGQGGYGYTF. The genes are TRBV15 and TRBJ1-2; 11 bases are a match to TRBD1. The CDR3 is 14 residues long. The germline V gene encodes CDR1 LNHNV and CDR2 YYDKDF (reference sequence). V gave up 5 bases and J gave up 4 bases; unmatched junction bases: 3.

A remark on this clonotype: One junction end does not reproduce the germline sequence, and a read error may be involved. The chain combines TRBV4-1 with TRBJ2-7; D tentatively fits TRBD1 or TRBD2 (5 bases each). Germline CDR1 and CDR2: MGHRA and YSYEKL. This CDR3 is 14 amino acids long. CDR3 bases: TGTACCAGCAGCACTACGGGGCTTGCAGGCGAGCAGTACTTC. Translation: CTSSTTGLAGEQYF.

The sample holds many counts of this clonotype. The chain carries TRBV19 and TRBJ2-2; D is uncertain. V was cut by 5 bases and J by 0 bases, with 10 bases left in between. The CDR3 length is 15 residues. The germline V gene has CDR1 LNHDA and CDR2 SQIVND (reference sequence). As DNA, the CDR3 is TGTGCCAGTAGTGCGAGGCCCCCGAACACCGGGGAGCTGTTTTTT. Translated, it gives CASSARPPNTGELFF.

This clonotype came up many times. The chain uses TRBV5-5 and TRBJ1-5; possible D gene TRBD1, 6 bases. The germline V gene has CDR1 SGHKS and CDR2 YYEKEE (reference sequence). The CDR3 loop spans 15 amino acids. Trimming removed 0 bases from V and 0 bases from J, with 7 bases in between. In nucleotides, the CDR3 is TGTGCCAGCAGCTTGGACAGGGCTAGCAATCAGCCCCAGCATTTT. Encoded protein: CASSLDRASNQPQHF.

This clonotype was detected a few times. The chain uses TRBV5-1 and TRBJ2-5; 8 bases map to TRBD2. The V gene end was trimmed by 0 bases and the J gene end by 5 bases; junction bases not matched to a gene: 9. CDR1 SGHRS and CDR2 YFSETQ come from the germline V gene. The CDR3 spans 16 residues. CDR3 amino acids: CASSLGSGGLWETQYF. The CDR3, as DNA: TGCGCCAGCAGCTTGGGCAGCGGGGGCCTCTGGGAGACCCAGTACTTC.

This clonotype was recorded at least ten times. The chain is built from TRBV7-2 and TRBJ1-5; TRBD1 matches 10 bases. The CDR3 spans 16 residues. CDR1 SGHTA and CDR2 FQGNSA come from the germline V gene. The junction had 13 bases not matched to a gene; V was cut back by 5 bases and J by 9 bases. CDR3 bases: TGTGCCAGCAGCCTCCGACAGGGGGCGACGAGAGGGCCCCAGCATTTT. Its translation: CASSLRQGATRGPQHF. Variable domain in full (rest from reference TRBV7-2 and TRBJ1-5): GAGVSQSPSNKVTEKGKDVELRCDPISGHTALYWYRQSLGQGLEFLIYFQGNSAPDKSGLPSDRFSAERTGGSVSTLTIQRTQQEDSAVYLCASSLRQGATRGPQHFGDGTRLSIL.

This clonotype showed up just a few times. V and J are TRBV7-8 and TRBJ1-2; no firm D call. Per germline, CDR1 SGHVS and CDR2 FQNEAQ. V was shortened by 1 base and J by 5 bases, with 8 bases between the two germline ends. The CDR3 spans 13 residues. The CDR3 DNA follows: TGTGCCAGCAGCTTAGAACCGACTTATGGCTACACCTTC. Its translation is CASSLEPTYGYTF.

The table lists this clonotype with many counts. This chain's CDR3 is CASIPTGQGLTEAFF. CDR3 DNA sequence: TGTGCCAGCATCCCCACTGGGCAGGGGCTCACTGAAGCTTTCTTT. The rearrangement links TRBV7-2 to TRBJ1-1; weak D call: TRBD1 (6 bases). The CDR3 length is 15 residues. Germline V lookup: CDR1 SGHTA, CDR2 FQGNSA. Trimming took off 7 bases at V and 4 bases at J, with 19 bases between the two ends. The whole variable domain, filled in from reference TRBV7-2 and TRBJ1-1, reads GAGVSQSPSNKVTEKGKDVELRCDPISGHTALYWYRQSLGQGLEFLIYFQGNSAPDKSGLPSDRFSAERTGGSVSTLTIQRTQQEDSAVYLCASIPTGQGLTEAFFGQGTRLTVV.

This clonotype has a count of ten or more. V is TRBV19 and J is TRBJ2-7; TRBD1 matches 12 bases. V shed 5 bases, J shed 5 bases, and the junction held 7 bases outside the gene matches. Germline V gene data show CDR1 as LNHDA and CDR2 as SQIVND (reference sequence). The CDR3 is made up of 15 amino acids. The CDR3 spells CASSSRDRGPDEQYF. DNA for the CDR3: TGTGCCAGTAGTTCCCGGGACAGGGGGCCCGACGAGCAGTACTTC.

This clonotype was seen many times. This CDR3 is CASSENELGGTDTQYF. Here the CDR3 DNA reads TGTGCCAGCAGTGAGAATGAGCTCGGGGGCACAGATACGCAGTATTTT. The chain links TRBV2 to TRBJ2-3, with D possibly TRBD2 on 5 matching bases. The CDR3 length is 16 residues. The germline V gene has CDR1 SNHLY and CDR2 FYNNEI. V lost 3 bases, J lost 1 base, and 14 bases lay in between.

V gene TRBV5-1 combines with J gene TRBJ2-1; TRBD2 matches at 9 bases. CDR3 length equals 15 residues. CDR1 and CDR2 from the germline V gene are SGHRS and YFSETQ. V was pared by 4 bases and J by 5 bases, with 7 bases of the junction left unmatched. The CDR3 loop reads CASSRDSGGHNEQFF. CDR3 nucleotides: TGCGCCAGCAGCCGAGATAGCGGGGGCCACAATGAGCAGTTCTTC.

Only a few counts were recorded for this clonotype. The chain has TRBV19 and TRBJ1-1; D is ambiguous. This CDR3 has 11 amino acids. V dropped 7 bases and J dropped 8 bases, with 11 bases sitting between them. The germline V gene has CDR1 LNHDA and CDR2 SQIVND (reference sequence). CDR3 in DNA: TGTGCCAGTAACTCTCGGGCCGAAGCTTTCTTT. Translating gives CASNSRAEAFF.

The chain combines TRBV18 with TRBJ2-3, with TRBD1 matching 9 bases. The CDR3 is 16 amino acids. The trim removed 3 bases at V and 2 bases at J, leaving 6 bases unmatched. The germline CDR1 and CDR2 sequences are KGHSH and LQKENI. The CDR3 spells CASSPVGTGLTDTQYF. The CDR3 DNA is TGTGCCAGCTCACCGGTCGGGACAGGGCTCACAGATACGCAGTATTTT.